This T cell receptor (beta chain) was documented in a study of blood T cell repertoires in COVID-19. This CDR3 has 14 amino acids. The V end lost 3 bases, the J end lost 2 bases, and 11 bases lay between the germline ends. The germline gives CDR1 MDHEN, CDR2 SYDVKM. This study enrolled people aged 18 to 89 from approximately 24 US geographic areas. Profiling relied on immunoSEQ multiplex PCR, and the TCRdb table lists in-frame clones only, not all of them. The sample consists of a few hundred thousand clones, approximately 85% of them appearing once. V and J are TRBV28 and TRBJ2-7, with a tentative D call TRBD2 (6 bases). The TCR comes from a woman between 45 and 60 years old who had recovered from COVID-19. Sequenced material: PBMCs or T cells enriched from blood (not recorded which). CDR3 DNA sequence: TGTGCCAGCAGTTTGGGGAGGCCCCCCTACGAGCAGTACTTC. This sequence encodes CASSLGRPPYEQYF.